Listed below are T cell receptor beta chains from one sample, sequenced in a study of T cell changes during pregnancy in multiple sclerosis. TCRdb's table, derived via immunoSEQ multiplex PCR, lists solely in-frame clones and lacks some. The repertoire includes about 100,000 clones, 90% to 95% of them detected once, and over 0.7% sits in the top ten. The material was peripheral blood, obtained before pregnancy. The receptors were gathered from a female donor with multiple sclerosis, enrolled in a pregnancy study. The conserved cysteine and the conserved F or W are not part of the CDR3 here.

TRBJ2-3	TRBV30	AWEPQGGFTDTQY
TRBJ2-3	TRBV28	ASSVAGDMADTQY
TRBJ2-7	TRBV5-4	ASSWGVQYEQY
TRBJ1-2	TRBV27	ASSPHRGLNYGYT
TRBJ2-3	TRBV2	ASTTHRADTQY
TRBJ2-2	TRBV29-1	SVDRDGNTGELF
TRBJ1-1	TRBV28	ASSLWTGGKRAF
TRBJ2-1	TRBV19	ASTLGLAAYNEQF
TRBJ2-7	TRBV4-2	ASSQLAGDRYEQY
TRBJ1-1	TRBV2	ASSLVLGAVTEAF
TRBJ1-1	TRBV19	ASSIDIPRGTAWNTEAF
TRBJ1-1	TRBV18	ASSPLDWTGRMNTEAF
TRBJ1-4	TRBV19	ASSTPWDRAREKLF
TRBJ1-1	TRBV7-2	ASSPALRPNTEAF
TRBJ2-3	TRBV18	ASSPLLTGGDTQY